The 18 T cell receptor beta chains below come from one sample, sequenced in a study of blood T cell repertoires in COVID-19. The method was immunoSEQ multiplex PCR; TCRdb's version includes in-frame clones alone and lacks a portion of them. Of fewer than 100,000 clones in the sample, 75% to 90% were seen once. Sequenced input: peripheral blood. Receptor source: a man in his fifties or sixties with acute or convalescent COVID-19.

A note on this clone: Other DNA sequences in this sample translate to the same CDR3. The chain links TRBV7-9 to TRBJ1-2; the match to TRBD1 covers 8 bases. CDR3 length equals 13 residues. CDR1 is SEHNR and CDR2 is FQNEAQ in the germline V gene (reference sequence). After removal of 5 bases from V and 5 bases from J, the junction contained 4 bases not matched to a gene. As DNA, the CDR3 is TGTGCCAGCAGCCCCGGGACAGGTTATGGCTACACCTTC. Translated, it gives CASSPGTGYGYTF.

V gene TRBV4-1 combines with J gene TRBJ2-1, with D perhaps TRBD1 (6 bases). Trimming took 5 bases from V and 4 from J, leaving 9 bases between them. The CDR3 has 13 amino acids. Germline V lookup: CDR1 MGHRA, CDR2 YSYEKL. This chain's CDR3 is CASSFDRYNEQFF. Here the CDR3 DNA reads TGCGCCAGCAGCTTCGACAGGTACAATGAGCAGTTCTTC.

The rearrangement uses TRBV5-6 and TRBJ2-1; TRBD2 aligns across 14 bases. CDR1 is SGHDT and CDR2 is YYEEEE in the germline V gene. This CDR3 has 14 residues. J was trimmed by 7 bases and V by 8 bases; bases with no gene match: 5. The CDR3 protein is CASGTSGRWNEQFF. CDR3 bases: TGTGCCAGTGGGACTAGCGGGAGATGGAATGAGCAGTTCTTC.

The V gene is TRBV15, the J gene TRBJ2-5; TRBD1 is a possible D gene (5 bases). The CDR3 runs to 16 residues. The germline gives CDR1 LNHNV, CDR2 YYDKDF (reference sequence). V was cut by 1 base and J by 5 bases, with 17 bases left in between. The CDR3, as DNA: TGTGCCACCAGCAGAGGGCTAGGGGCGGTGGTGGAGACCCAGTACTTC. Its translation: CATSRGLGAVVETQYF.

J is TRBJ2-3 and V is TRBV7-2; 13 bases agree with TRBD2. This CDR3 comprises 18 residues. The V and J ends lost 5 bases and 0 bases, in that order; junction bases with no gene match: 8. Looked up from germline, CDR1 is SGHTA and CDR2 is FQGNSA. The DNA of the CDR3 is TGTGCCAGCAGCCCTAACCCACTAGCGGGGGGGAGCACAGATACGCAGTATTTT. Its translation is CASSPNPLAGGSTDTQYF.

The J gene is TRBJ1-2, the V gene TRBV6-1; D is unclear. Between the trimmed V and J ends, which lost 1 base and 4 bases, there was a span of 10 bases. The CDR3 runs to 14 residues. Per germline, CDR1 MNHNS and CDR2 SASEGT. CDR3 in amino acids: CASSEGRYGYGYTF. The CDR3 DNA reads as TGTGCCAGCAGTGAAGGGAGATACGGCTATGGCTACACCTTC.

V usage is TRBV5-1 and J usage is TRBJ2-3, with D possibly TRBD1 on 6 matching bases. V gave up 5 bases and J gave up 0 bases, with 13 bases separating them. This CDR3 is built from 15 residues. Germline assignment: CDR1 SGHRS and CDR2 YFSETQ. CDR3 residues: CASSPWGLSTDTQYF. CDR3 DNA sequence: TGCGCCAGCAGTCCCTGGGGGCTCAGCACAGATACGCAGTATTTT.

The rearrangement uses TRBV3-1 (or the pseudogene TRBV3-2) and TRBJ2-5; 10 nucleotides match TRBD1. Germline CDR1 reads LGHDT; CDR2 reads YNNKEL (reference sequence). V shed 7 bases and J 2 bases; nucleotides not matched to a gene: 10. The CDR3 runs to 16 residues. The CDR3, as DNA: TGTGCCAGCAACAGACGGGACAGGGGTTTGCAAGAGACCCAGTACTTC. Amino acids: CASNRRDRGLQETQYF.

V usage is TRBV5-1 and J usage is TRBJ2-4; 8 positions agree with TRBD2. Per the germline V gene, CDR1 is SGHRS and CDR2 is YFSETQ. The CDR3 spans 15 residues. Unmatched junction bases numbered 0, after V lost 1 base and J lost 0 bases. The CDR3 coding sequence is TGCGCCAGCAGCTTGACTAGCGGAGCCAAAAACATTCAGTACTTC. Residues: CASSLTSGAKNIQYF. Full variable domain (remainder filled in from reference TRBV5-1 and TRBJ2-4): KAGVTQTPRYLIKTRGQQVTLSCSPISGHRSVSWYQQTPGQGLQFLFEYFSETQRNKGNFPGRFSGRQFSNSRSEMNVSTLELGDSALYLCASSLTSGAKNIQYFGAGTRLSVL.

The rearrangement joins TRBV6-6 to TRBJ1-2, with TRBD1 identical over 10 bases. Losses at the gene ends were 5 bases for V and 8 bases for J; bases not matched to a gene: 14. CDR1 MNHNY and CDR2 SVGAGI come from the germline V gene (reference sequence). This CDR3 region has 16 residues. The CDR3: CASSQLEGQGRSGYTF. Here the CDR3 DNA reads TGTGCCAGCAGTCAACTCGAGGGACAGGGGCGATCGGGCTACACCTTC.

V is TRBV2 and J is TRBJ1-1; a weak D match, TRBD1 (5 bases). The V gene's germline CDR1 is SNHLY and CDR2 FYNNEI. This CDR3 spans 15 amino acids. V was cut by 3 bases and J by 0 bases, with 11 bases left in between. The CDR3 reads CASSDQGKMNTEAFF. The CDR3 region has the DNA TGTGCCAGCAGTGATCAGGGTAAGATGAACACTGAAGCTTTCTTT.

The chain recombines TRBV5-1 with TRBJ1-6; the D gene is possibly TRBD1 (6 bases). Between the trimmed V and J ends, which lost 4 bases and 7 bases, there was a span of 15 bases. This CDR3 contains 15 residues. The germline V gene encodes CDR1 SGHRS and CDR2 YFSETQ. CDR3 region: CASSADRGENSPLHF. CDR3 coding DNA: TGCGCCAGCAGCGCGGACAGAGGCGAGAATTCACCCCTCCACTTT.

The chain joins TRBV7-6 to TRBJ2-7; 14 nucleotides align to TRBD2. The CDR3 consists of 19 residues. V shed 0 bases and J 2 bases; nucleotides not matched to a gene: 9. In germline, CDR1 is SGHVS, CDR2 FNYEAQ. CDR3 coding DNA: TGTGCCAGCAGCTTAGCGGGACAGGGGACTAGCGGGGGACCCTACGAGCAGTACTTC. It encodes CASSLAGQGTSGGPYEQYF. The full variable domain, completed using reference TRBV7-6 and TRBJ2-7, is GAGVSQSPRYKVTKRGQDVALRCDPISGHVSLYWYRQALGQGPEFLTYFNYEAQQDKSGLPNDRFSAERPEGSISTLTIQRTEQRDSAMYRCASSLAGQGTSGGPYEQYFGPGTRLTVT.

This chain links TRBV7-9 with TRBJ1-2, with a tentative D call TRBD1 (6 bases). The CDR3 runs 15 residues. The germline V and J ends were trimmed by 1 base and 1 base, with 10 bases remaining between them. Germline V gene lookup returns CDR1 SEHNR and CDR2 FQNEAQ (reference sequence). The CDR3 nucleotides are TGTGCCAGCAGCTTAGATGGGACAATTAACTATGGCTACACCTTC. This sequence encodes CASSLDGTINYGYTF.

This sequence joins TRBV5-1 and TRBJ2-3; 9 nucleotides line up with TRBD2. Germline CDR1 reads SGHRS; CDR2 reads YFSETQ. V dropped 4 bases and J dropped 4; count of bases not matched to a gene: 13. This CDR3 is 17 amino acids long. CDR3: CASSIRTPSGNPDTQYF. The CDR3 DNA is TGCGCCAGCAGCATACGCACGCCTAGCGGGAACCCAGATACGCAGTATTTT.

The chain is built from TRBV3-1 (or the pseudogene TRBV3-2) and TRBJ2-7; possible D gene TRBD1, 6 bases. Trimming removed 4 bases from V and 6 bases from J, with 16 bases in between. CDR1 and CDR2 (germline): LGHDT, YNNKEL (reference sequence). This CDR3 is built from 14 residues. The CDR3 DNA sequence: TGTGCCAGCAGCCCCCGGGACATAGGAAGCGAGCAGTACTTC. It is translated as CASSPRDIGSEQYF.

The chain has TRBV12-3 or TRBV12-4 and TRBJ1-1; TRBD1 is a possible D gene (6 bases). The CDR3 loop spans 13 amino acids. V was pared by 3 bases and J by 10 bases, with 15 bases between. The CDR3 sequence is CASSFQQTGSAFF. In DNA form, the CDR3 reads TGTGCCAGCAGTTTTCAACAAACAGGGTCAGCTTTCTTT.

CDR3 bases: TGTGCCAGCAGCCCCCGGTCGGGGGTGGACAATGAGCAGTTCTTC. This translates into CASSPRSGVDNEQFF. The chain recombines TRBV5-4 with TRBJ2-1; perhaps TRBD2 as D (6 bases). The germline V and J ends were trimmed by 4 bases and 5 bases, with 16 bases remaining between them. The CDR3 runs to 15 residues. The V gene's germline CDR1 is SGHNT and CDR2 YYREEE (reference sequence).